This TCR beta chain was identified in a study of T-cell reconstitution after alpha-beta-depleted transplantation in children. The library targeted TCRbeta and was prepared with unique molecular identifiers. From the PCR reads, TCRdb called clonotypes with MiXCR, one entry per CDR3 protein. The sample holds 210,000 or so distinct CDR3 sequences; roughly 10% are singletons and the top ten take 28%. This clonotype has ten or more counts. What it binds is unknown. Germline loops: CDR1 SQVTM, CDR2 ANQGSEA. V was clipped by 3 bases and J by 7 bases, with 10 bases between them. This CDR3 comprises 12 residues. Study results and limitations: T-cell counts and diversity were attributed mostly to newly produced T cells one year after transplant. Several patients had high TCRbeta diversity at day 60; it came from surviving recipient T cells and thymic progenitors. The origin of alpha-beta T cells about two months after transplant was reportedly several hundred expanded graft clones.

The TCR originated in a child under two years old with acute myeloid leukemia, due to receive a stem cell transplant. V gene TRBV29-1 combines with J gene TRBJ2-1; no definite D call. This material consisted of PBMCs, taken before TCRalphabeta/CD19-depleted stem cell transplant. As DNA, the CDR3 is TGCAGCGTTGACCCGGGTGGGAATGAGCAGTTCTTC. This sequence encodes CSVDPGGNEQFF.